These 25 T cell receptor beta chains came from one sample sequenced in a study of identical twins (dated by TCRdb to between 2015 and 2016). Library construction relied on 5' RACE. Sequenced on an Illumina HiSeq 2000. The public reads were reanalyzed by TCRdb: fastp trimming at Q25, MiXCR alignment, in-frame beta chains only. When rows share a CDR3 protein, they turn into one entry using the most common DNA and genes. This sample is represented by around 100,000 distinct CDR3 sequences; about 6.1% of them were singletons. About 12% of the sample lies in the top ten. The material sequenced was memory T cells sorted from blood. Interpreted using the paper, the cell subset or site label stands for: CD45RO+ enriched T cells. These receptors all come from a woman in her forties or fifties in good health.

This clonotype was seen more than once but under ten times. The rearrangement uses TRBV7-2 and TRBJ2-1; D gene uncertain. Germline lookup yields CDR1 SGHTA and CDR2 FQGNSA. Trimming pared 0 bases from V and 7 bases from J, leaving 13 bases between. CDR3 length: 15 amino acids. The CDR3 DNA sequence: TGTGCCAGCAGCTTAGCGAGGCTACTCAGGAATGAGCAGTTCTTC. As protein: CASSLARLLRNEQFF. The full variable domain, its missing parts supplied by reference TRBV7-2 and TRBJ2-1, is GAGVSQSPSNKVTEKGKDVELRCDPISGHTALYWYRQSLGQGLEFLIYFQGNSAPDKSGLPSDRFSAERTGGSVSTLTIQRTQQEDSAVYLCASSLARLLRNEQFFGPGTRLTVL.

At least ten counts were recorded for this clonotype. V gene TRBV6-1 combines with J gene TRBJ2-7; 12 positions agree with TRBD2. This CDR3 is 15 amino acids long. Unmatched junction bases numbered 4, after V lost 7 bases and J lost 0 bases. Germline CDR1 MNHNS, CDR2 SASEGT. This CDR3 reads CASNPTSGSSYEQYV. The CDR3 region has the DNA TGTGCCAGCAATCCGACTAGCGGGAGCTCCTACGAGCAGTACGTC.

This clonotype was observed a handful of times. The CDR3 nucleotides read TGTGCCAGTAGTATAGGCCGGGGACAGGGTGTGGTCCGAGAGACCCAGTACTTC. Translation gives CASSIGRGQGVVRETQYF. The V call is TRBV19, the J call TRBJ2-5, with 9 bases identical to TRBD1. The germline gives CDR1 LNHDA, CDR2 SQIVND (reference sequence). V shed 1 base, J shed 4 bases, and the junction held 13 bases outside the gene matches. The CDR3 sequence is 18 residues long.

The rearrangement joins TRBV12-3 or TRBV12-4 to TRBJ2-4; 8 nucleotides line up with TRBD1. The CDR3 loop spans 13 amino acids. J gave up 4 bases and V 7 bases, and 3 bases lay outside the gene matches. CDR3 sequence: CASTGTGKNIQYF. The DNA for the CDR3 is TGTGCCAGCACCGGGACAGGAAAAAACATTCAGTACTTC.

This clonotype was counted many times. This rearrangement joins TRBV14 to TRBJ2-1, with TRBD2 identical over 7 bases. This CDR3 region has 11 residues. Germline values: CDR1 SGHDN, CDR2 FVKESK. V was pared by 8 bases and J by 8 bases, with 3 bases of the junction left unmatched. CDR3 residues: CASGLVYEQFF. The CDR3 nucleotides read TGTGCCAGCGGACTAGTGTATGAGCAGTTCTTC.

This clonotype was recorded a few times. V usage is TRBV7-2 and J usage is TRBJ2-5; D unresolved. This CDR3 contains 11 residues. CDR1 and CDR2 from the germline V gene are SGHTA and FQGNSA. V was clipped by 5 bases and J by 5 bases, with 6 bases between them. Here the CDR3 reads CASSPTETQYF. The CDR3 coding sequence is TGTGCCAGCAGCCCTACGGAGACCCAGTACTTC. Full variable domain (outside the CDR3, taken from reference TRBV7-2 and TRBJ2-5): GAGVSQSPSNKVTEKGKDVELRCDPISGHTALYWYRQSLGQGLEFLIYFQGNSAPDKSGLPSDRFSAERTGGSVSTLTIQRTQQEDSAVYLCASSPTETQYFGPGTRLLVL.

This clonotype occurred many times. The chain joins TRBV5-1 to TRBJ2-7, with D hard to call. CDR1 is SGHRS, CDR2 YFSETQ, per germline. The CDR3 extends over 16 amino acids. Trimming stripped 1 base from V and 2 bases from J, with 16 bases between. CDR3 sequence (DNA): TGCGCCAGCAGCTTGCGTTTCACTGACCGAACCTACGAGCAGTACTTC. It encodes CASSLRFTDRTYEQYF.

J is TRBJ2-7 and V is TRBV7-9; 8 nucleotides line up with TRBD1. V was clipped by 5 bases and J by 0 bases; unmatched bases: 6. The CDR3 totals 15 residues. The germline CDR1 and CDR2 sequences are SEHNR and FQNEAQ (reference sequence). CDR3 loop: CASSHRDRSSYEQYF. CDR3 sequence (DNA): TGTGCCAGCAGCCACCGGGACAGGAGCTCCTACGAGCAGTACTTC. The whole variable domain, remainder taken from reference TRBV7-9 and TRBJ2-7, is DTGVSQNPRHKITKRGQNVTFRCDPISEHNRLYWYRQTLGQGPEFLTYFQNEAQLEKSRLLSDRFSAERPKGSFSTLEIQRTEQGDSAMYLCASSHRDRSSYEQYFGPGTRLTVT.

This clonotype was seen many times. This rearrangement joins TRBV7-9 to TRBJ1-1; TRBD1 is a possible D gene (6 bases). The CDR3 consists of 11 residues. Trimming cost V 3 bases and J 9 bases, with 8 bases left between them. Germline V gene sequence: CDR1 SEHNR, CDR2 FQNEAQ (reference sequence). The CDR3 loop reads CASSFRGKAFF. The CDR3 DNA is TGTGCCAGCAGCTTTAGGGGGAAAGCTTTCTTT.

Turning to this clonotype: No DNA is shown, since the ends of the CDR3 on it are uncertain; the CDR3 is the one TCRdb lists. The V call is TRBV7-2, the J call TRBJ2-2. Inclusive of both ends, the CDR3 amounts to 12 amino acids. The germline CDR1 and CDR2 sequences are SGHTA and FQGNSA. CDR3 amino acids: CASSLGRGAVFF.

The chain carries TRBV12-3 or TRBV12-4 and TRBJ2-7; D remains unclear. The germline V and J ends were trimmed by 1 base and 5 bases, with 6 bases remaining between them. There are 12 residues in the CDR3. The CDR3, as DNA: TGTGCCAGCAGTTTAGACGGTCACGAGCAGTACTTC. Translation: CASSLDGHEQYF.

This clonotype was seen repeatedly, ten times or more. This chain links TRBV3-1 with TRBJ1-1; D gene ambiguous. Trimming took off 3 bases at V and 2 bases at J, with 10 bases between the two ends. In germline, CDR1 is LGHDT, CDR2 YNNKEL (reference sequence). CDR3 length: 14 amino acids. The CDR3 is CASSHSGKNTEAFF. CDR3 in DNA: TGTGCCAGCAGCCATTCGGGAAAAAACACTGAAGCTTTCTTT.

This clonotype was recorded at least ten times. This chain joins TRBV11-1 and TRBJ2-1; 14 positions agree with TRBD2. V shed 1 base and J 15 bases; nucleotides not matched to a gene: 8. CDR1 is SGHAT, CDR2 FQDESV, per germline (reference sequence). This CDR3 has 15 residues. The CDR3 spells CASSLVGTSGRSLFF. In DNA, the CDR3 is TGTGCCAGCAGCTTAGTGGGGACTAGCGGGAGATCTCTGTTCTTC. Variable domain in full (rest from reference TRBV11-1 and TRBJ2-1): EAEVAQSPRYKITEKSQAVAFWCDPISGHATLYWYRQILGQGPELLVQFQDESVVDDSQLPKDRFSAERLKGVDSTLKIQPAELGDSAMYLCASSLVGTSGRSLFFGPGTRLTVL.

This clonotype was detected ten times or more. The chain carries TRBV29-1 and TRBJ2-5, with unresolved D. Trimming stripped 7 bases from V and 5 bases from J, with 14 bases between. CDR1 is SQVTM and CDR2 is ANQGSEA in the germline V gene. The CDR3 covers 12 residues. CDR3 DNA: TGCAGCGGCCAGGTGTCAAGGGAGACCCAGTACTTC. Translation gives CSGQVSRETQYF.

This clonotype was seen repeatedly, ten times or more. The chain combines TRBV7-2 with TRBJ2-3; 7 bases agree with TRBD1. CDR3 size: 12 residues. Losses at the gene ends were 5 bases for V and 6 bases for J; bases not matched to a gene: 2. Per the germline V gene, CDR1 is SGHTA and CDR2 is FQGNSA. The CDR3 loop is CASSEQGDTQYF. In DNA, the CDR3 is TGTGCCAGCAGCGAACAGGGGGATACGCAGTATTTT. The whole variable domain, remainder taken from reference TRBV7-2 and TRBJ2-3, is GAGVSQSPSNKVTEKGKDVELRCDPISGHTALYWYRQSLGQGLEFLIYFQGNSAPDKSGLPSDRFSAERTGGSVSTLTIQRTQQEDSAVYLCASSEQGDTQYFGPGTRLTVL.

This clonotype was found many times. This chain connects TRBV6-2 or TRBV6-3 to TRBJ2-7, with D possibly matching TRBD2 (6 bases). Germline-derived CDR1 and CDR2 are MNHEY and SVGEGT. The CDR3 consists of 13 residues. The V and J ends lost 4 bases and 3 bases respectively, with 10 bases between them. CDR3 protein: CASSFGTVYEQYV. DNA for the CDR3: TGTGCCAGCAGTTTCGGGACTGTCTACGAGCAGTACGTC.

The chain recombines TRBV29-1 with TRBJ1-4, with no clear D. CDR1 and CDR2 from the germline V gene are SQVTM and ANQGSEA. Trimming pared 4 bases from V and 8 bases from J, leaving 17 bases between. The CDR3 is 14 residues long. As DNA, the CDR3 is TGCAGCGTTGGTTCAGGCTCAACGGGGGAAAAACTGTTTTTT. Encoded protein: CSVGSGSTGEKLFF.

In its sample, this clonotype was seen many times. This sequence joins TRBV11-3 and TRBJ2-1; D possibly corresponds to TRBD2 (5 bases). The ends were cut back, 4 bases at V and 8 bases at J, with 9 bases in the middle. CDR1 is SGHNT, CDR2 YENEEA, per germline. CDR3 size: 12 residues. This CDR3 is CASSYSADEQFF. CDR3 nucleotide sequence: TGTGCCAGCAGCTACTCAGCGGATGAGCAGTTCTTC.

V gene TRBV15 combines with J gene TRBJ1-4; D gene ambiguous. This CDR3 has 15 residues. Germline V CDR1 and CDR2: LNHNV, YYDKDF (reference sequence). Trimming shortened V by 0 bases and J by 7 bases, and 12 bases separated the two germline ends. The CDR3 region has the DNA TGTGCCACCAGCAGAGAGGGCAGCATGGGTGAAAAACTGTTTTTT. It specifies CATSREGSMGEKLFF. The complete variable domain, with remaining parts taken from reference TRBV15 and TRBJ1-4, reads DAMVIQNPRYQVTQFGKPVTLSCSQTLNHNVMYWYQQKSSQAPKLLFHYYDKDFNNEADTPDNFQSRRPNTSFCFLDIRSPGLGDTAMYLCATSREGSMGEKLFFGSGTQLSVL.

In this sample, this clonotype turned up many times. This sequence joins TRBV29-1 and TRBJ2-1; maybe TRBD2 (5 bases). Looked up from germline, CDR1 is SQVTM and CDR2 is ANQGSEA. The CDR3 length is 16 residues. Trimming took 0 bases from V and 1 from J, leaving 13 bases between them. The DNA of the CDR3 is TGCAGCGTTGAAGATCTTAGTGGGGAGTCCTACAATGAGCAGTTCTTC. Translation gives CSVEDLSGESYNEQFF.

This clonotype appeared many times. The chain employs TRBV11-2 and TRBJ2-5; weak D call: TRBD1 (6 bases). The CDR3 totals 16 residues. The V end lost 1 base, the J end lost 5 bases, and 17 bases lay between the germline ends. Germline V gives CDR1 SGHAT, CDR2 FQNNGV. This chain's CDR3 is CASSLVGGSRGETQYF. CDR3 DNA: TGTGCCAGCAGCTTAGTTGGGGGCAGCCGTGGGGAGACCCAGTACTTC.

The CDR3 DNA is TGCAGCGTCGGGACAGTCGGCGGGTTAACTGAAGCTTTCTTT. Amino acid sequence: CSVGTVGGLTEAFF. J is TRBJ1-1 and V is TRBV29-1, with 7 bases aligning to TRBD1. V gave up 6 bases and J gave up 5 bases; unmatched junction bases: 12. The CDR3 runs to 14 residues. CDR1 and CDR2 from the germline V gene are SQVTM and ANQGSEA.

This clonotype has at least ten counts. This chain connects TRBV20-1 to TRBJ1-1, with TRBD1 identical over 11 bases. With 5 bases clipped from V and 6 bases from J, the junction kept 8 bases outside the gene matches. The CDR3 consists of 14 residues. CDR1 is DFQATT and CDR2 is SNEGSKA in the germline V gene (reference sequence). In DNA, the CDR3 is TGCAGTGCTTTACGGACAGGGGGCCGGTCTGAAGCTTTCTTT. This encodes CSALRTGGRSEAFF.

The V and J genes are TRBV6-2 or TRBV6-3 and TRBJ2-5, with 7 bases that match TRBD2. V shed 5 bases, J shed 5 bases, and the junction held 14 bases outside the gene matches. CDR1 and CDR2 from the germline V gene are MNHEY and SVGEGT. There are 16 residues in the CDR3. The CDR3 is CASSLLRAGSGETQYF. The CDR3 DNA sequence: TGTGCCAGCAGTCTACTCCGAGCGGGATCGGGGGAGACCCAGTACTTC.

There are many counts of this clonotype. The rearrangement uses TRBV20-1 and TRBJ2-3; 10 bases map to TRBD2. Trimming cost V 4 bases and J 1 base; bases outside gene matches: 5. This CDR3 is 15 amino acids long. Germline V CDR1 and CDR2: DFQATT, SNEGSKA (reference sequence). The CDR3 coding sequence is TGCAGTGCTATGAGCGGGAGGGCCGGCACAGATACGCAGTATTTT. This gives the protein CSAMSGRAGTDTQYF.